Here is one TCR beta chain with its context. Its antigen is unidentified. The data were taken from a study of cytomegalovirus exposure and HLA in healthy donors. Study context: The roughly 130 validation repertoires used the same platform as the roughly 700 first-cohort repertoires (as reported by a later analysis).

This CDR3 contains 11 residues. V was trimmed by 4 bases and J by 6 bases, leaving 3 bases between them. The germline gives CDR1 LNHNV, CDR2 YYDKDF (reference sequence). The donors were in the roughly 120-subject validation cohort; that cohort was separate from the 666-subject first cohort. General study points: Subsequent analysis revealed that first-cohort TCR clusters tended to co-occur in the 120 or so validation repertoires. In vitro checks showed that a few CMV-associated chains really do target CMV antigens.

Using immunoSEQ multiplex PCR, the repertoire was profiled, and TCRdb retains in-frame clones only, with some absent. The sample consists of about 130,000 clones, 88% of them appearing once. Sequencing was done on a sample of PBMCs. The clonotype was recovered from a man in his thirties or forties in good health and CMV-seronegative. The chain employs TRBV15 and TRBJ2-2; D gene ambiguous. The CDR3 reads CATSTAGELFF. The DNA of the CDR3 is TGTGCCACCAGCACGGCCGGGGAGCTGTTTTTT.